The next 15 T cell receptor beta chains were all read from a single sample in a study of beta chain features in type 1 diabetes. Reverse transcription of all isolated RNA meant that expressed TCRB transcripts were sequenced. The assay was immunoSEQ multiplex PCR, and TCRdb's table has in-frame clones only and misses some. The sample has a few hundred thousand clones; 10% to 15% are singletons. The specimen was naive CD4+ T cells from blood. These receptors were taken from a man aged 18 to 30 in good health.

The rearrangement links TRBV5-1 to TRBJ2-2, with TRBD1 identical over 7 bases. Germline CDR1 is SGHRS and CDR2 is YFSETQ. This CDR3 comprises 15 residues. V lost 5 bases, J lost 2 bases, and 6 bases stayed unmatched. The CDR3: CASSLPGGNTGELFF. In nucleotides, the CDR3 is TGCGCCAGCAGTTTACCAGGGGGAAACACCGGGGAGCTGTTTTTT.

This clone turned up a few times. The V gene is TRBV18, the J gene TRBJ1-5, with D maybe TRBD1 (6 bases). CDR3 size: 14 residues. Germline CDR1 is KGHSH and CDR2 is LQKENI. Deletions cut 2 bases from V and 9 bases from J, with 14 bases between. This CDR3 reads CASSPTAGERPQHF. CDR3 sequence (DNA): TGTGCCAGCTCACCAACGGCAGGGGAAAGGCCCCAGCATTTT.

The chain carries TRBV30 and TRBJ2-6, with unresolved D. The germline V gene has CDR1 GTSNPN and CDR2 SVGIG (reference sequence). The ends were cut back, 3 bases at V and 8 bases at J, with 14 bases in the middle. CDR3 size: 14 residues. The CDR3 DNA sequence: TGTGCCTGGAGCGAGTCGTTGAGGACCAACGTCCTGACTTTC. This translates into CAWSESLRTNVLTF.

Written as DNA, the CDR3 is TGTGCCAGCAGCTTAGTCAGGGAAGAGACCCAGTACTTC. This gives the protein CASSLVREETQYF. The rearrangement links TRBV7-2 to TRBJ2-5; a possible D gene is TRBD1 (5 bases). Germline V gene lookup returns CDR1 SGHTA and CDR2 FQGNSA. The CDR3 runs 13 residues. Trimming stripped 1 base from V and 3 bases from J, with 6 bases between.

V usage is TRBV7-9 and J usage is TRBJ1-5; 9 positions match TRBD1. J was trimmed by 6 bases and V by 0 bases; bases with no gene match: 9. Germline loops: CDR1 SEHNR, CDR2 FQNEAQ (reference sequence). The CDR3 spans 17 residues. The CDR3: CASSLALGTGNFQPQHF. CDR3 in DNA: TGTGCCAGCAGCTTAGCGCTAGGGACAGGGAATTTTCAGCCCCAGCATTTT.

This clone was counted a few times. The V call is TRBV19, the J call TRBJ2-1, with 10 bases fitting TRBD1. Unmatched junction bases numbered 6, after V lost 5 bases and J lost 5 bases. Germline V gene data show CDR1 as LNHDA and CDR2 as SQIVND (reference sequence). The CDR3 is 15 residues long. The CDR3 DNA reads TGTGCCAGTAGTCGGGGCGGGACAGGGGACAATGAGCAGTTCTTC. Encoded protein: CASSRGGTGDNEQFF.

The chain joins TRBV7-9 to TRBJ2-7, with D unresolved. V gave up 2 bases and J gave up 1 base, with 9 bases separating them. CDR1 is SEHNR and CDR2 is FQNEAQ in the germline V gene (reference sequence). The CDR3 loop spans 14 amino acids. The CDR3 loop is CASSLSEASYEQYF. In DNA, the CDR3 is TGTGCCAGCAGCTTATCGGAAGCGTCCTACGAGCAGTACTTC.

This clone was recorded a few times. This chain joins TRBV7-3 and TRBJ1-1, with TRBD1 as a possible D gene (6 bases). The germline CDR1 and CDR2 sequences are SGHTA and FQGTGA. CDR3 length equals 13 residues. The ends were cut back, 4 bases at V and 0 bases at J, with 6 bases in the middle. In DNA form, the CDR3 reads TGTGCCAGCAGCTCAGGGGTGAACACTGAAGCTTTCTTT. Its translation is CASSSGVNTEAFF.

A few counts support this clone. CDR3 sequence: CASGLRGSGSNVLTF. CDR3 nucleotide sequence: TGTGCCAGCGGTCTCCGGGGGTCGGGTTCCAACGTCCTGACTTTC. The chain links TRBV27 to TRBJ2-6, with D possibly matching TRBD2 (6 bases). The CDR3 runs to 15 residues. Trimming shortened V by 8 bases and J by 8 bases, and 19 bases separated the two germline ends. The germline gives CDR1 MNHEY, CDR2 SMNVEV (reference sequence). The variable domain in full, completed from reference TRBV27 and TRBJ2-6, reads EAQVTQNPRYLITVTGKKLTVTCSQNMNHEYMSWYRQDPGLGLRQIYYSMNVEVTDKGDVPEGYKVSRKEKRNFPLILESPSPNQTSLYFCASGLRGSGSNVLTFGAGSRLTVL.

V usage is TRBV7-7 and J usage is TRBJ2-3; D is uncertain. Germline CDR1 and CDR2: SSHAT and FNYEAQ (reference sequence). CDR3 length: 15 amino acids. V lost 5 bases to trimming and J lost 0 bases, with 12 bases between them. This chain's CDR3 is CASSPSPISTDTQYF. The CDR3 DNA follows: TGTGCCAGCAGCCCAAGCCCGATAAGCACAGATACGCAGTATTTT.

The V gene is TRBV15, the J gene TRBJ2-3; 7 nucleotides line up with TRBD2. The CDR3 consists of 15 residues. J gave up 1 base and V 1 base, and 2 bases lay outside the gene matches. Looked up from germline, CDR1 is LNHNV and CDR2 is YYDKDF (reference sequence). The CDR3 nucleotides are TGTGCCACCAGCAGAGGGAGCGGGGGCACAGATACGCAGTATTTT. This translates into CATSRGSGGTDTQYF.

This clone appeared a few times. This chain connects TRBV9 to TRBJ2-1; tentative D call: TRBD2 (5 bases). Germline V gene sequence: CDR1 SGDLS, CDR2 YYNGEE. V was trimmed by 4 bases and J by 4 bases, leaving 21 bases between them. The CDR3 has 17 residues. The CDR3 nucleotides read TGTGCCAGCAGCCTTCGCTATGGGGAGTATAGTTACAATGAGCAGTTCTTC. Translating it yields CASSLRYGEYSYNEQFF.

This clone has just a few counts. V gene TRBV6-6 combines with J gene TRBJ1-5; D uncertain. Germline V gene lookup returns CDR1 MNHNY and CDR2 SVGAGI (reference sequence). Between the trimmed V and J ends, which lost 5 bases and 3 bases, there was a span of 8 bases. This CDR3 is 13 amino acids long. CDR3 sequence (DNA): TGTGCCAGCAGTCGGGATGCCAATCAGCCCCAGCATTTT. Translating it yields CASSRDANQPQHF.

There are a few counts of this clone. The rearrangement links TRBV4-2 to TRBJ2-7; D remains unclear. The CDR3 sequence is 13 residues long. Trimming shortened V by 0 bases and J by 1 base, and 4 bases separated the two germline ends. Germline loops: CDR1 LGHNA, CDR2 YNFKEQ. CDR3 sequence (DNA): TGTGCCAGCAGCCAAGACAGGTCCTACGAGCAGTACTTC. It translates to CASSQDRSYEQYF.

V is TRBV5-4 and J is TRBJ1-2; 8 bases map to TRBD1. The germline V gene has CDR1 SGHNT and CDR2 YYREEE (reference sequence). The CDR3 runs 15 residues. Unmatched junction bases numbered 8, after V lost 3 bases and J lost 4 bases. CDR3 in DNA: TGTGCCAGCAGCTCCAGGGACAGGCTACTCTATGGCTACACCTTC. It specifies CASSSRDRLLYGYTF.